This entry features one TCR beta chain sequence. These data come from a study of T cell responses to AZD1222 COVID-19 vaccine. The method was immunoSEQ multiplex PCR; TCRdb's version includes in-frame clones alone and lacks a portion of them. The sample records 65,000 to 95,000 clones, approximately 85% being singletons. The CDR3 has 10 residues. Germline CDR1 reads DFQATT; CDR2 reads SNEGSKA (reference sequence). The sequence derives from an adult in good health. The sequences come from peripheral blood, collected on day 0 of AZD1222 vaccination. This rearrangement joins TRBV20-1 to TRBJ1-1; D remains ambiguous. CDR3 residues: CKWGGAEAFF. The CDR3, as DNA: TGCAAGTGGGGAGGCGCTGAAGCTTTCTTT.